This T cell receptor (beta chain) was obtained from a study of shared T cell receptors in the human thymus. Data came from immunoSEQ multiplex PCR; TCRdb stores just in-frame clones and leaves some out. Counted here are some 720,000 clones, around 89% occurring once; the ten biggest clones make up about 0.01%. V was pared by 2 bases and J by 6 bases, with 13 bases between. The CDR3 has 14 amino acids. Per the germline V gene, CDR1 is LGHNT and CDR2 is FRNRAP. This sample also belongs to another study, concerning human thymus T cells.

The chain joins TRBV12-5 to TRBJ1-1, with D unresolved. Sequences were obtained from thymocytes. This receptor was identified in a boy in the first two years of life with a congenital heart defect. This chain's CDR3 is CASGLSRLLAEAFF. The CDR3 nucleotides are TGTGCTAGTGGTTTGTCTCGCTTACTGGCTGAAGCTTTCTTT.